This T cell receptor (beta chain) was found in a study of blood T cell repertoires in COVID-19. Study-level information: COVID-19 samples, acute and convalescent, were from the United States, Italy and Spain.

Assay used: immunoSEQ multiplex PCR; TCRdb lists only in-frame clones, some missing. This sample has over 65,000 clones; around nine tenths occur once, and the top ten carry roughly 7.2%. Trimming took 0 bases from V and 10 from J, leaving 13 bases between them. This CDR3 comprises 15 residues. Germline loops: CDR1 MNHEY, CDR2 SMNVEV (reference sequence). Sequenced input: peripheral blood. The chain has TRBV27 and TRBJ1-6; tentative D call: TRBD1 (5 bases). The sequence was obtained from a human donor in a cohort sampled during active COVID-19. The CDR3 coding sequence is TGTGCCAGCAGTTTATCTTTGGCAGGGCGATCACCCCTCCACTTT. It is translated as CASSLSLAGRSPLHF.